Sequencing of this T cell receptor (beta chain) was carried out in a study of blood T cell repertoires in COVID-19. Germline CDR1 is SGHRS and CDR2 is YFSETQ. Trimming shortened V by 0 bases and J by 6 bases, and 7 bases separated the two germline ends. The CDR3 is 14 residues long. The data were produced by immunoSEQ multiplex PCR, yet TCRdb's version contains in-frame clones alone and is incomplete. The table includes roughly 250,000 clones, approximately 87% detected once. The gene calls are TRBV5-1 and TRBJ1-6; D gene unclear. The clonotype was recovered from a human donor in a cohort sampled during active COVID-19. The sample taken for sequencing was peripheral blood. CDR3 nucleotide sequence: TGCGCCAGCAGCTTGGGAGTATTTAATTCACCCCTCCACTTT. Translating gives CASSLGVFNSPLHF.